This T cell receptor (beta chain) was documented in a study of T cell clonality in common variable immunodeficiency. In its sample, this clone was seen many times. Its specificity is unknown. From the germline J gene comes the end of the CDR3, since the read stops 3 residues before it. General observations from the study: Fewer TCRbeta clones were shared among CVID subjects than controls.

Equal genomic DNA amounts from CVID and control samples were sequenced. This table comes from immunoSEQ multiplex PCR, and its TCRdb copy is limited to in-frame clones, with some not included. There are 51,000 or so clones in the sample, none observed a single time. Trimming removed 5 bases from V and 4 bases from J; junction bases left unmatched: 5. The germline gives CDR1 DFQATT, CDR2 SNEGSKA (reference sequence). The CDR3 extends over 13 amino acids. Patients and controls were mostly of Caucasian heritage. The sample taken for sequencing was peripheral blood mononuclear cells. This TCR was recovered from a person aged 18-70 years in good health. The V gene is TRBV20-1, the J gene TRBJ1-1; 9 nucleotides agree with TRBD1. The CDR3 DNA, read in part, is TGCAGTGCTCCGACAGGGGGGGGCACTGAA. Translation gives CSAPTGGGTE. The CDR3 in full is CSAPTGGGTEAFF.